The 26 T cell receptor beta chains given below trace back to one sample, sequenced in a study of cytomegalovirus exposure and HLA in healthy donors. PCR amplification relied on 60 Vbeta primers (plus 13 Jbeta primers). Sequencing used immunoSEQ multiplex PCR; TCRdb keeps in-frame clones, though not all of them. The table lists about 200,000 clones, 75% to 90% of them singletons. The sequenced sample consisted of PBMCs. These receptor sequences come from a woman aged 25 to 39 in good health and CMV-seronegative.

On this clone: In the same sample, other DNA sequences code for this CDR3. The chain carries TRBV28 and TRBJ2-5; tentative D call: TRBD2 (6 bases). This CDR3 contains 14 residues. V shed 2 bases and J shed 5 bases, with 12 bases lying between them. The germline V gene has CDR1 MDHEN and CDR2 SYDVKM. In DNA form, the CDR3 reads TGTGCCAGCAGTTTAGGCGGGGCGGGGGAGACCCAGTACTTC. This sequence encodes CASSLGGAGETQYF.

The V call is TRBV10-1, the J call TRBJ2-1; the match to TRBD2 covers 9 bases. The CDR3 consists of 15 residues. The trim removed 3 bases at V and 2 bases at J, leaving 2 bases unmatched. Germline V lookup: CDR1 WNHNN, CDR2 SYGVQD (reference sequence). Here the CDR3 reads CASSEVAGAYNEQFF. DNA for the CDR3: TGCGCCAGCAGTGAAGTAGCGGGGGCCTACAATGAGCAGTTCTTC.

The chain recombines TRBV7-8 with TRBJ2-6, with a possible D match to TRBD2 (5 bases). The CDR3 totals 12 residues. Trimming left V 5 bases short and J 9 bases short, with 8 bases between. Germline CDR1 and CDR2: SGHVS and FQNEAQ. The CDR3 DNA reads as TGTGCCAGCAGCGACCGGGACAACGTCCTGACTTTC. As protein: CASSDRDNVLTF.

The V call is TRBV5-6, the J call TRBJ2-5; D call uncertain. The V and J ends lost 2 bases and 2 bases respectively, with 10 bases between them. The germline CDR1 and CDR2 sequences are SGHDT and YYEEEE. The CDR3 has 14 residues. The CDR3 bases are TGTGCCAGCAGCTTTTACGAGCGACAAGAGACCCAGTACTTC. Translated: CASSFYERQETQYF.

The chain links TRBV2 to TRBJ2-7; 7 nucleotides align to TRBD2. The germline V gene has CDR1 SNHLY and CDR2 FYNNEI. Trimming removed 4 bases from V and 2 bases from J; junction bases left unmatched: 8. CDR3 length equals 15 residues. For the CDR3, the DNA is TGTGCCAGCAGTGGCGGGACTAACGGACCCTACGAGCAGTACTTC. Amino acid sequence: CASSGGTNGPYEQYF. The full variable domain, completed using reference TRBV2 and TRBJ2-7, is EPEVTQTPSHQVTQMGQEVILRCVPISNHLYFYWYRQILGQKVEFLVSFYNNEISEKSEIFDDQFSVERPDGSNFTLKIRSTKLEDSAMYFCASSGGTNGPYEQYFGPGTRLTVT.

The chain is built from TRBV9 and TRBJ2-2; 8 nucleotides line up with TRBD1. Germline CDR1 reads SGDLS; CDR2 reads YYNGEE. The V gene end was trimmed by 4 bases and the J gene end by 6 bases; junction bases not matched to a gene: 14. The CDR3 totals 17 residues. The CDR3 loop is CASSLHPGQGSAGELFF. The DNA for the CDR3 is TGTGCCAGCAGCCTCCACCCCGGACAGGGAAGCGCCGGGGAGCTGTTTTTT.

The chain carries TRBV4-1 and TRBJ2-1; 9 bases are a match to TRBD1. The CDR3 sequence is 16 residues long. With V trimmed by 4 bases and J by 9 bases, 13 bases remained unmatched. The germline CDR1 and CDR2 sequences are MGHRA and YSYEKL. CDR3 DNA sequence: TGCGCCAGCAGCCTCTCTGGTGGGACAGGGTTGGTTGAGCAGTTCTTC. Residues: CASSLSGGTGLVEQFF.

The rearrangement uses TRBV5-1 and TRBJ1-1, with D possibly being TRBD1 (6 bases). The germline CDR1 and CDR2 sequences are SGHRS and YFSETQ. V lost 4 bases and J 5 bases, leaving 18 bases between the germline ends. The CDR3 runs 15 residues. The CDR3, as DNA: TGCGCCAGCAGCGCAATGGGGGGGCTCGGGACTGAAGCTTTCTTT. The encoded protein is CASSAMGGLGTEAFF.

The CDR3 DNA reads as TGTGCCAGCAGTTCGACAAATTCCTACGAGCAGTACTTC. It codes for CASSSTNSYEQYF. The chain carries TRBV27 and TRBJ2-7; D unclear. The germline V and J ends were trimmed by 4 bases and 1 base, with 8 bases remaining between them. Germline V CDR1 and CDR2: MNHEY, SMNVEV (reference sequence). This CDR3 spans 13 amino acids.

V is TRBV5-1 and J is TRBJ2-7; possibly TRBD1 for D (6 bases). Germline lookup yields CDR1 SGHRS and CDR2 YFSETQ. The CDR3 spans 14 residues. With 0 bases removed from V and 3 bases from J, the gap between germline ends came to 10 bases. The CDR3 DNA reads TGCGCCAGCAGCTTGGATTCCAGGGGCTACGAGCAGTACTTC. This translates into CASSLDSRGYEQYF.

The genes are TRBV6-6 and TRBJ2-2; tentatively, D is TRBD1 (6 bases). This CDR3 is built from 14 residues. Trimming took off 6 bases at V and 4 bases at J, with 12 bases between the two ends. Germline values: CDR1 MNHNY, CDR2 SVGAGI (reference sequence). CDR3: CASSLQGTTGELFF. The CDR3 DNA reads as TGTGCCAGCAGCCTCCAGGGGACCACCGGGGAGCTGTTTTTT.

The chain's CDR3 is CASSMTSGSDEQYF. The CDR3 nucleotides read TGTGCCAGTAGTATGACTAGCGGGAGCGACGAGCAGTACTTC. This chain links TRBV19 with TRBJ2-7; 12 bases line up with TRBD2. CDR3 length: 14 amino acids. Germline assignment: CDR1 LNHDA and CDR2 SQIVND (reference sequence). V dropped 3 bases and J dropped 5; count of bases not matched to a gene: 2.

The rearrangement joins TRBV5-1 to TRBJ2-1, with D possibly matching TRBD1 (6 bases). In germline, CDR1 is SGHRS, CDR2 YFSETQ. The length of the CDR3 is 14 residues. With 3 bases removed from V and 9 bases from J, the gap between germline ends came to 16 bases. The CDR3 nucleotides are TGCGCCAGCAGCTCTACCACAGGGTTAGGTGAGCAGTTCTTC. This sequence encodes CASSSTTGLGEQFF.

The chain has TRBV11-3 and TRBJ2-7; possible D gene TRBD2, 5 bases. The CDR3 is 15 amino acids. CDR1 is SGHNT and CDR2 is YENEEA in the germline V gene. Trimming left V 0 bases short and J 2 bases short, with 11 bases between. This CDR3 reads CASSLEVGAAYEQYF. The CDR3 DNA reads as TGTGCCAGCAGCTTAGAGGTGGGAGCCGCCTACGAGCAGTACTTC.

J is TRBJ2-5 and V is TRBV5-1, with D possibly being TRBD1 (6 bases). Germline-derived CDR1 and CDR2 are SGHRS and YFSETQ. Trimming cost V 4 bases and J 0 bases, with 13 bases left between them. The length of the CDR3 is 15 residues. The CDR3 bases are TGCGCCAGCAGCCTGACGACAGGACACCAAGAGACCCAGTACTTC. It is translated as CASSLTTGHQETQYF.

The chain joins TRBV7-9 to TRBJ2-7, with D perhaps matching TRBD2 (5 bases). CDR3 size: 12 residues. Per germline, CDR1 SEHNR and CDR2 FQNEAQ (reference sequence). Trimming shortened V by 2 bases and J by 11 bases, and 13 bases separated the two germline ends. The chain's CDR3 is CASSLPEGAEYF. The CDR3 region has the DNA TGTGCCAGCAGCTTACCCGAGGGAGCGGAGTACTTC.

This chain connects TRBV6-5 to TRBJ1-2; D is possibly TRBD1 (5 bases). The V gene lost 1 base and the J gene lost 8 bases, with 17 bases spanning the gap. Germline lookup yields CDR1 MNHEY and CDR2 SVGAGI. The CDR3 is 15 amino acids. CDR3 loop: CASSYFGVGGTGYTF. CDR3 in DNA: TGTGCCAGCAGTTACTTTGGGGTGGGGGGGACCGGCTACACCTTC.

The rearrangement joins TRBV9 to TRBJ2-3, with TRBD2 matching over 10 bases. Germline V gives CDR1 SGDLS, CDR2 YYNGEE. The CDR3 covers 16 residues. V shed 3 bases, J shed 1 base, and the junction held 5 bases outside the gene matches. CDR3 in amino acids: CASSATLAGGTDTQYF. The CDR3 nucleotides read TGTGCCAGCAGCGCAACTCTAGCGGGAGGCACAGATACGCAGTATTTT.

The chain carries TRBV2 and TRBJ1-3; D unresolved. Trimming took off 6 bases at V and 4 bases at J, with 13 bases between the two ends. In germline, CDR1 is SNHLY, CDR2 FYNNEI. There are 14 residues in the CDR3. CDR3 DNA: TGTGCCAGCAGATTCGACACTGGCGGAAACACCATATATTTT. Encoded protein: CASRFDTGGNTIYF.

The CDR3 loop is CASSLGEVRDEQFF. Written as DNA, the CDR3 is TGTGCCAGCAGTTTGGGGGAGGTCAGGGATGAGCAGTTCTTC. The J gene is TRBJ2-1, the V gene TRBV28, with D maybe TRBD2 (6 bases). CDR3 size: 14 residues. Germline V gives CDR1 MDHEN, CDR2 SYDVKM. The V end was cut by 3 bases, the J end by 8 bases, with 14 bases between.

The V gene is TRBV5-1, the J gene TRBJ2-5, with 9 bases identical to TRBD2. V lost 0 bases to trimming and J lost 5 bases; unmatched junction nucleotides: 5. Germline CDR1 is SGHRS and CDR2 is YFSETQ. CDR3 length: 15 amino acids. The CDR3 protein is CASSLVAGVEETQYF. The CDR3 DNA follows: TGCGCCAGCAGCTTGGTAGCGGGAGTGGAGGAGACCCAGTACTTC.

The chain couples TRBV4-2 to TRBJ2-3; 9 bases fit TRBD2. With 5 bases clipped from V and 5 bases from J, the junction kept 11 bases outside the gene matches. The CDR3 runs to 16 residues. In germline, CDR1 is LGHNA, CDR2 YNFKEQ. Written as DNA, the CDR3 is TGTGCCAGCAGCTTAAGGTTAGCGGGAGTGGAAGATACGCAGTATTTT. This translates into CASSLRLAGVEDTQYF.

This chain uses TRBV5-1 with TRBJ2-7; TRBD1 matches 8 bases. The length of the CDR3 is 15 residues. CDR1 is SGHRS, CDR2 YFSETQ, per germline. The V gene end was trimmed by 0 bases and the J gene end by 7 bases; junction bases not matched to a gene: 9. The CDR3 nucleotides are TGCGCCAGCAGCTTGGTGGGACAGGTGCCCTTGGAGCAGTACTTC. It specifies CASSLVGQVPLEQYF. Complete variable domain (other parts from reference TRBV5-1 and TRBJ2-7): KAGVTQTPRYLIKTRGQQVTLSCSPISGHRSVSWYQQTPGQGLQFLFEYFSETQRNKGNFPGRFSGRQFSNSRSEMNVSTLELGDSALYLCASSLVGQVPLEQYFGPGTRLTVT.

The V call is TRBV19, the J call TRBJ2-5; TRBD1 aligns across 10 bases. Germline V gives CDR1 LNHDA, CDR2 SQIVND (reference sequence). The CDR3 is 15 residues long. The J segment lost 3 bases and the V segment lost 5 bases, leaving 6 bases of the junction unmatched. CDR3 amino acids: CASSRDRGGEETQYF. For the CDR3, the DNA is TGTGCCAGTAGTCGGGACAGGGGAGGAGAAGAGACCCAGTACTTC.

This sequence joins TRBV11-1 and TRBJ2-7; 7 bases map to TRBD2. CDR3 length equals 13 residues. Per the germline V gene, CDR1 is SGHAT and CDR2 is FQDESV (reference sequence). The ends lost 3 bases at V and 3 bases at J; junction bases unmatched: 2. The CDR3 DNA follows: TGTGCCAGCAGCTTGGGGACTAACTACGAGCAGTACTTC. Translated: CASSLGTNYEQYF.

The rearrangement uses TRBV5-1 and TRBJ2-1; 10 bases agree with TRBD1. This CDR3 is built from 15 residues. The V gene end was trimmed by 3 bases and the J gene end by 7 bases; junction bases not matched to a gene: 7. Germline V lookup: CDR1 SGHRS, CDR2 YFSETQ. The CDR3 DNA is TGCGCCAGCAGCTGGACAGGGGGTTCAGGGAATGAGCAGTTCTTC. This codes for CASSWTGGSGNEQFF.